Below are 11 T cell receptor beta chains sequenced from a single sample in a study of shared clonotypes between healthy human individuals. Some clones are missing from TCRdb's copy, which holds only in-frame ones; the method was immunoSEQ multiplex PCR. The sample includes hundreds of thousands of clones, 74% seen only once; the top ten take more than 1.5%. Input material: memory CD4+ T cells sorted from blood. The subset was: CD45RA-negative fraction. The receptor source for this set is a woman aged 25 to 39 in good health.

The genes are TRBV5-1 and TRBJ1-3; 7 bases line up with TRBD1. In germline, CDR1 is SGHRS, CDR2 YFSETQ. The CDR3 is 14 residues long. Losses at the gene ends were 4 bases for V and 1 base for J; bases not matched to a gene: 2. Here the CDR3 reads CASSPGQSGNTIYF. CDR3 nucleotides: TGCGCCAGCAGCCCGGGACAGTCTGGAAACACCATATATTTT.

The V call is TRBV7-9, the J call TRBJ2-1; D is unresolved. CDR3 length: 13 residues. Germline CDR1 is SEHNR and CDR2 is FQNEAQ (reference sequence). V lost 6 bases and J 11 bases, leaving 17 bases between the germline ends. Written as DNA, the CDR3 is TGTGCCAGCAGTCTTCCCCCCCTTATCAAGCAGTTCTTC. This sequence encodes CASSLPPLIKQFF.

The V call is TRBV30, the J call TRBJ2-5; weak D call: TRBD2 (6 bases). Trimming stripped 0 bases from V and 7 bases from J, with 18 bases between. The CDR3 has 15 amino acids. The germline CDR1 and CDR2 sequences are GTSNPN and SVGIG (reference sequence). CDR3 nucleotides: TGTGCCTGGAGTGTGGTTGCGGGACGCTGGGGGACCCAGTACTTC. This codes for CAWSVVAGRWGTQYF.

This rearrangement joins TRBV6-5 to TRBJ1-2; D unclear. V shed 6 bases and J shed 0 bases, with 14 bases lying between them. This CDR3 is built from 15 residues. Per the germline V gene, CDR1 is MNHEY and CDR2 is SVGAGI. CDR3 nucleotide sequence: TGTGCCAGCAGCCAGGAGTGGAGTTCTAACTATGGCTACACCTTC. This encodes CASSQEWSSNYGYTF.

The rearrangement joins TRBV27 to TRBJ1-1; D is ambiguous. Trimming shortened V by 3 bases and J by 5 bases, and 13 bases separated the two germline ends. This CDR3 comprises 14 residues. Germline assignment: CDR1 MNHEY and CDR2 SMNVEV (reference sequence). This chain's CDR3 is CASSFRRTGTEAFF. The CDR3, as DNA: TGTGCCAGCAGTTTCCGTCGGACGGGGACTGAAGCTTTCTTT.

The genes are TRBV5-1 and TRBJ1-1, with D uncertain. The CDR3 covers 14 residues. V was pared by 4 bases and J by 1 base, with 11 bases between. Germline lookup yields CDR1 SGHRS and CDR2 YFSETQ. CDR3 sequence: CASSPDPTNTEAFF. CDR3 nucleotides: TGCGCCAGCAGCCCCGACCCCACGAACACTGAAGCTTTCTTT.

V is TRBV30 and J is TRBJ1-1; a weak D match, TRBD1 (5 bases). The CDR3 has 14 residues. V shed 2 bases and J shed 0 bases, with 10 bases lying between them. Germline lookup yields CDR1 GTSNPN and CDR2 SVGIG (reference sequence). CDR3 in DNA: TGTGCCTGGAGTAGAACAGGTATGAACACTGAAGCTTTCTTT. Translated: CAWSRTGMNTEAFF.

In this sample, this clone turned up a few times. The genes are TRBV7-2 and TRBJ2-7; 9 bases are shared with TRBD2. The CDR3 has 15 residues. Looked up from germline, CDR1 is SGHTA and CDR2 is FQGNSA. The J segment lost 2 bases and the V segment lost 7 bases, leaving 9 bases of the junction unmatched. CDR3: CASTYHGLATYEQYF. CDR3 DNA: TGTGCCAGCACCTATCACGGACTAGCGACCTACGAGCAGTACTTC.

The CDR3 is CASSFRVGNTEAFF. The CDR3, as DNA: TGTGCCAGCAGCTTCAGGGTAGGTAACACTGAAGCTTTCTTT. This sequence joins TRBV7-9 and TRBJ1-1; tentative D call: TRBD1 (5 bases). The CDR3 sequence is 14 residues long. The germline V and J ends were trimmed by 3 bases and 2 bases, with 10 bases remaining between them. CDR1 and CDR2 (germline): SEHNR, FQNEAQ (reference sequence).

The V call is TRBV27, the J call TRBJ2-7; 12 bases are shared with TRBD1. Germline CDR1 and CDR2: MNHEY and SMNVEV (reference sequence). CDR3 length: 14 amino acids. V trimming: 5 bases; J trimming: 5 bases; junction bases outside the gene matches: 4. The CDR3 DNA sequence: TGTGCCAGCAGTGATGGGACAGGGGGCCACGAGCAGTACTTC. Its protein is CASSDGTGGHEQYF.

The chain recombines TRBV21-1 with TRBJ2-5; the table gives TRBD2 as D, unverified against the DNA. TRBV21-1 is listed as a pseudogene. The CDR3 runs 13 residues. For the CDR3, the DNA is TGTGCCAGTAGACCGGGACTCCCAACGCGGCAGTACTTC. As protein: CASRPGLPTRQYF.